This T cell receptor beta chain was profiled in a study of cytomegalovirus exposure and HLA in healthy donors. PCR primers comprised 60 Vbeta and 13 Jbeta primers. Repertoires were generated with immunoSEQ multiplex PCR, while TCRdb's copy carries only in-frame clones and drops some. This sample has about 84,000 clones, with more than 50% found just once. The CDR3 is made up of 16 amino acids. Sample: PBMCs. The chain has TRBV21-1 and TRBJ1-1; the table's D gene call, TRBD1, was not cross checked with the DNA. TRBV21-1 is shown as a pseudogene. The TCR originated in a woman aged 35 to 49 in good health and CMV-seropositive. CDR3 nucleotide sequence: TGTGCCAGCAGCAAACACGGGACAAGGATGAACACTGAAGCTTTCTTT. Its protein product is CASSKHGTRMNTEAFF.